This TCR beta chain was retrieved from a study of CD8+CD57+ T cells in acquired aplastic anemia. This clonotype was recorded many times. Antigen unknown. Study-wide results and caveats: Patients and controls turned out to have more than 25 CD8+ CDR3 sequences in common.

CDR3 length: 19 amino acids. Germline assignment: CDR1 LNHNV and CDR2 YYDKDF (reference sequence). V was pared by 1 base and J by 2 bases, with 13 bases of the junction left unmatched. Researchers used genomic DNA as the template to profile TCR beta VDJ and CDR3. From the reads, TCRdb called clonotypes with MiXCR, one entry per CDR3 protein. Of 150,000 to 200,000 distinct CDR3 sequences listed, roughly half were seen once; the top ten hold under 3%. The V gene is TRBV15, the J gene TRBJ2-3, with TRBD2 identical over 9 bases. What was sequenced was sorted CD4+, CD8+, or CD8+CD57+ T cells (not recorded which) from PBMCs. The TCR originated in a human donor in good health. The CDR3 spells CATSRARGRAKYTTDTQYF. CDR3 in DNA: TGTGCCACCAGCAGAGCCCGCGGGAGGGCCAAGTACACCACAGATACGCAGTATTTT.